This T cell receptor (beta chain) was observed in a study of T cell responses to AZD1222 COVID-19 vaccine. General study findings and limits: Researchers took repertoire samples only after the peak T cell response had come.

Concerning this clone itself: Its antigen is unidentified.

Only in-frame clones appear in the TCRdb table, and some are missing; sequencing was by immunoSEQ multiplex PCR. In the table there are some 120,000 clones, 88% of which are singletons. The sample here was peripheral blood, taken on day 0 of MenACWY control vaccination. The origin of this receptor is an adult in good health.

The CDR3, as DNA: TGTGCCAGCTCACCCGCGAACGCGGGACAGGGGGCGTTCGAGCAGTACTTC. Protein: CASSPANAGQGAFEQYF. V and J are TRBV18 and TRBJ2-7; TRBD1 agrees at 12 bases. The CDR3 totals 17 residues. Germline V lookup: CDR1 KGHSH, CDR2 LQKENI. The junction had 12 bases not matched to a gene; V was cut back by 3 bases and J by 6 bases.